These 27 T cell receptor beta chains came from one sample sequenced in a study of shared clonotypes between healthy human individuals. Sequencing used immunoSEQ multiplex PCR; TCRdb keeps in-frame clones, though not all of them. The top ten hold approximately 0.06% of the sample, which has 500,000 to 550,000 clones, 95% to 97% seen once. The sample was naive CD4+ T cells sorted from blood. The subset was: CD45RA+ positively selected. The receptors shown here come from a woman aged 25 to 39 in good health.

V is TRBV5-1 and J is TRBJ2-3; possibly TRBD1 for D (7 bases). CDR1 and CDR2 (germline): SGHRS, YFSETQ. The CDR3 spans 13 residues. V was clipped by 2 bases and J by 5 bases, with 9 bases between them. CDR3 in DNA: TGCGCCAGCAGCTTTCAGGGGGGAGATACGCAGTATTTT. Residues: CASSFQGGDTQYF.

The J gene is TRBJ1-3, the V gene TRBV28; D is ambiguous. Between the trimmed V and J ends, which lost 7 bases and 0 bases, there was a span of 10 bases. The CDR3 runs to 14 residues. Germline V gives CDR1 MDHEN, CDR2 SYDVKM. This CDR3 reads CASTTKGSGNTIYF. In DNA, the CDR3 is TGTGCCAGCACTACGAAGGGCTCTGGAAACACCATATATTTT.

The V gene is TRBV7-8, the J gene TRBJ2-3, with TRBD1 matching 8 bases. This CDR3 comprises 16 residues. With 5 bases clipped from V and 1 base from J, the junction kept 8 bases outside the gene matches. CDR1 is SGHVS, CDR2 FQNEAQ, per germline. The CDR3 DNA reads TGTGCCAGCAGCAACCGACAGGGGTTCGGCACAGATACGCAGTATTTT. This translates into CASSNRQGFGTDTQYF.

This clone was detected a few times. The J gene is TRBJ2-7, the V gene TRBV7-2; 8 bases align to TRBD2. With 3 bases clipped from V and 5 bases from J, the junction kept 9 bases outside the gene matches. The CDR3 is 15 amino acids. CDR1 SGHTA and CDR2 FQGNSA come from the germline V gene. The CDR3 nucleotides read TGTGCCAGCAGCTTGCGAGGACTAGCTCGCGACGAGCAGTACTTC. Translating gives CASSLRGLARDEQYF.

The chain joins TRBV6-1 to TRBJ2-1; 9 positions agree with TRBD1. Germline assignment: CDR1 MNHNS and CDR2 SASEGT. J gave up 5 bases and V 4 bases, and 6 bases lay outside the gene matches. This CDR3 is 15 amino acids long. The CDR3 region has the DNA TGTGCCAGCAGTGTGGGACAGGGTAGGCACAATGAGCAGTTCTTC. Translating it yields CASSVGQGRHNEQFF.

This chain joins TRBV28 and TRBJ1-1, with a tentative D call TRBD1 (6 bases). The germline V gene encodes CDR1 MDHEN and CDR2 SYDVKM. The CDR3 is 15 amino acids. V was shortened by 5 bases and J by 0 bases, with 13 bases between the two germline ends. CDR3 amino acids: CASSARDRLNTEAFF. The CDR3 coding sequence is TGTGCCAGCAGTGCGAGAGACAGGTTGAACACTGAAGCTTTCTTT.

The chain has TRBV21-1 and TRBJ2-1; the table's D gene call, TRBD1, was not cross checked with the DNA. TRBV21-1 is classified as a pseudogene. The CDR3 is made up of 17 amino acids. Here the CDR3 reads CASSKGGRGQGINEQFF. Here the CDR3 DNA reads TGTGCCAGCAGCAAGGGGGGAAGGGGACAGGGTATTAATGAGCAGTTCTTC.

J is TRBJ1-1 and V is TRBV27; D is undetermined. Trimming pared 7 bases from V and 1 base from J, leaving 13 bases between. CDR1 is MNHEY and CDR2 is SMNVEV in the germline V gene (reference sequence). This CDR3 comprises 14 residues. This chain's CDR3 is CASTEGLSNTEAFF. CDR3 DNA sequence: TGTGCCAGCACTGAGGGATTGTCGAACACTGAAGCTTTCTTT.

This chain joins TRBV13 and TRBJ1-1; no firm D call. CDR3 size: 14 residues. Germline assignment: CDR1 PRHDT and CDR2 FYEKMQ (reference sequence). The V end lost 4 bases, the J end lost 4 bases, and 13 bases lay between the germline ends. CDR3 protein: CASSSLGDATEAFF. CDR3 coding DNA: TGTGCCAGCAGCTCGCTCGGCGACGCCACTGAAGCTTTCTTT.

This rearrangement joins TRBV15 to TRBJ2-4, with a possible D match to TRBD2 (7 bases). CDR1 LNHNV and CDR2 YYDKDF come from the germline V gene (reference sequence). The V and J ends lost 0 bases and 6 bases respectively, with 12 bases between them. This CDR3 comprises 15 residues. The CDR3 nucleotides are TGTGCCACCAGCAGAGATACGGGGGGCGGAAACATTCAGTACTTC. Translating gives CATSRDTGGGNIQYF.

The chain uses TRBV5-1 and TRBJ2-2; the D call may be TRBD1 or TRBD2 (6 bases each). V lost 2 bases to trimming and J lost 7 bases, with 18 bases between them. CDR3 size: 16 residues. Looked up from germline, CDR1 is SGHRS and CDR2 is YFSETQ. DNA for the CDR3: TGCGCCAGCAGCTTCGGGGGCATTGGGATTATCGGGGAGCTGTTTTTT. Its protein product is CASSFGGIGIIGELFF. The variable domain in full, completed from reference TRBV5-1 and TRBJ2-2, reads KAGVTQTPRYLIKTRGQQVTLSCSPISGHRSVSWYQQTPGQGLQFLFEYFSETQRNKGNFPGRFSGRQFSNSRSEMNVSTLELGDSALYLCASSFGGIGIIGELFFGEGSRLTVL.

The chain carries TRBV6-1 and TRBJ1-2, with TRBD1 as a possible D gene (6 bases). Trimming shortened V by 6 bases and J by 4 bases, and 18 bases separated the two germline ends. Germline CDR1 reads MNHNS; CDR2 reads SASEGT. There are 15 residues in the CDR3. CDR3 loop: CASRRGDGGLYGYTF. In DNA, the CDR3 is TGTGCCAGCAGAAGGGGGGACGGGGGACTCTATGGCTACACCTTC.

The chain employs TRBV28 and TRBJ2-7, with 7 nucleotides matching TRBD2. The CDR3 is made up of 18 amino acids. J gave up 2 bases and V 4 bases, and 17 bases lay outside the gene matches. Germline assignment: CDR1 MDHEN and CDR2 SYDVKM. DNA for the CDR3: TGTGCCAGCAGTTCCCCCGTCGGGGCGCGGGAGTCTCCCTACGAGCAGTACTTC. Translation gives CASSSPVGARESPYEQYF.

The chain joins TRBV18 to TRBJ2-7; 10 bases map to TRBD2. There are 15 residues in the CDR3. V lost 6 bases to trimming and J lost 2 bases; unmatched junction nucleotides: 7. The germline V gene encodes CDR1 KGHSH and CDR2 LQKENI. CDR3 DNA: TGTGCCAGCTCGCTTACTAGCGGGAATCCCTACGAGCAGTACTTC. Translating gives CASSLTSGNPYEQYF.

This CDR3 reads CSVRDSTNEKLFF. In nucleotides, the CDR3 is TGCAGCGTTAGGGATTCAACTAATGAAAAACTGTTTTTT. This chain uses TRBV29-1 with TRBJ1-4; D call uncertain. This CDR3 is 13 amino acids long. Germline V gene data show CDR1 as SQVTM and CDR2 as ANQGSEA. The ends were cut back, 5 bases at V and 0 bases at J, with 7 bases in the middle. Filled out from reference TRBV29-1 and TRBJ1-4, the complete variable domain reads SAVISQKPSRDICQRGTSLTIQCQVDSQVTMMFWYRQQPGQSLTLIATANQGSEATYESGFVIDKFPISRPNLTFSTLTVSNMSPEDSSIYLCSVRDSTNEKLFFGSGTQLSVL.

J is TRBJ2-1 and V is TRBV18, with TRBD2 identical over 13 bases. The V gene end was trimmed by 5 bases and the J gene end by 4 bases; junction bases not matched to a gene: 8. This CDR3 comprises 17 residues. Per germline, CDR1 KGHSH and CDR2 LQKENI. The CDR3 sequence: CASSRTSGSPGYNEQFF. DNA for the CDR3: TGTGCCAGCTCAAGGACTAGCGGGAGCCCGGGATACAATGAGCAGTTCTTC.

This clone appeared once. This rearrangement joins TRBV9 to TRBJ2-1, with TRBD2 identical over 8 bases. The V gene's germline CDR1 is SGDLS and CDR2 YYNGEE. This CDR3 is built from 16 residues. J gave up 4 bases and V 4 bases, and 10 bases lay outside the gene matches. The CDR3 spells CASSPYSGAVYNEQFF. The CDR3 DNA reads TGTGCCAGCAGCCCTTATAGCGGGGCCGTTTACAATGAGCAGTTCTTC.

DNA for the CDR3: TGTGCCAGCAGTCCAAACCCCCCCCGAGCAGATGAGCAGTTCTTC. It translates to CASSPNPPRADEQFF. The gene calls are TRBV28 and TRBJ2-1, with unresolved D. Trimming took 5 bases from V and 8 from J, leaving 19 bases between them. The CDR3 spans 15 residues. CDR1 and CDR2 (germline): MDHEN, SYDVKM.

This clone was seen once. V gene TRBV6-5 combines with J gene TRBJ2-7, with 9 positions matching TRBD1. CDR3 length equals 15 residues. The J segment lost 4 bases and the V segment lost 4 bases, leaving 8 bases of the junction unmatched. Germline V gene data show CDR1 as MNHEY and CDR2 as SVGAGI. Here the CDR3 DNA reads TGTGCCAGCAGTTCACTAGGGACAGGGATATACGAGCAGTACTTC. Amino acids: CASSSLGTGIYEQYF.

This chain joins TRBV6-5 and TRBJ2-5; TRBD1 matches 8 bases. V dropped 3 bases and J dropped 5; count of bases not matched to a gene: 2. This CDR3 spans 13 amino acids. Per the germline V gene, CDR1 is MNHEY and CDR2 is SVGAGI. DNA for the CDR3: TGTGCCAGCAGTTATAGACAGGGGGAGACCCAGTACTTC. Translating gives CASSYRQGETQYF.

For the CDR3, the DNA is TGTGCCAGTAGTTCAAGGGCGAATCAGCCCCAGCATTTT. Amino acids: CASSSRANQPQHF. This sequence joins TRBV19 and TRBJ1-5; the D is unclear. The CDR3 contains 13 residues. With 5 bases removed from V and 4 bases from J, the gap between germline ends came to 9 bases. Germline CDR1 is LNHDA and CDR2 is SQIVND (reference sequence).

V gene TRBV27 combines with J gene TRBJ2-7; 11 positions match TRBD2. Germline-derived CDR1 and CDR2 are MNHEY and SMNVEV (reference sequence). Trimming took 6 bases from V and 5 from J; bases not matched to a gene: 6. The CDR3 runs to 14 residues. CDR3: CASSLAGGGHEQYF. The CDR3 nucleotides are TGTGCCAGCAGCCTAGCGGGAGGTGGCCACGAGCAGTACTTC.

V is TRBV27 and J is TRBJ1-4, with 10 bases fitting TRBD1. V trimming: 5 bases; J trimming: 0 bases; junction bases outside the gene matches: 9. The CDR3 is 18 amino acids. Looked up from germline, CDR1 is MNHEY and CDR2 is SMNVEV (reference sequence). The CDR3 DNA reads as TGTGCCAGCAGTCCAAACGACAGGGGGCAGTCAACTAATGAAAAACTGTTTTTT. Translation: CASSPNDRGQSTNEKLFF.

The rearrangement joins TRBV28 to TRBJ2-7; tentative D call: TRBD1 (6 bases). Germline-derived CDR1 and CDR2 are MDHEN and SYDVKM. The V end lost 8 bases, the J end lost 2 bases, and 19 bases lay between the germline ends. The length of the CDR3 is 15 residues. DNA for the CDR3: TGTGCCAGCGGATTGGAGCCGACAGGAACCTACGAGCAGTACTTC. Its protein product is CASGLEPTGTYEQYF.

This clone has only one observation. J is TRBJ2-1 and V is TRBV27; 11 bases are a match to TRBD2. V lost 6 bases and J lost 6; bases outside the gene matches: 13. Germline assignment: CDR1 MNHEY and CDR2 SMNVEV (reference sequence). This CDR3 region has 17 residues. CDR3 residues: CASSPTTGGTSGNEQFF. The CDR3 nucleotides are TGTGCCAGCAGCCCCACAACAGGGGGGACTAGCGGCAATGAGCAGTTCTTC.

CDR3 nucleotide sequence: TGTGCCAGCAGTTTGACAGCCAAGTATGGCTACACCTTC. Translating it yields CASSLTAKYGYTF. The rearrangement links TRBV28 to TRBJ1-2; the D gene is possibly TRBD1 (5 bases). Germline assignment: CDR1 MDHEN and CDR2 SYDVKM. The ends were cut back, 3 bases at V and 5 bases at J, with 10 bases in the middle. This CDR3 is 13 amino acids long.

The chain employs TRBV15 and TRBJ2-1, with D possibly TRBD1 on 5 matching bases. V shed 0 bases and J shed 0 bases, with 9 bases lying between them. This CDR3 spans 16 amino acids. Germline assignment: CDR1 LNHNV and CDR2 YYDKDF (reference sequence). The CDR3 sequence: CATSRDLDSSYNEQFF. The CDR3 DNA follows: TGTGCCACCAGCAGAGATCTCGACAGCTCCTACAATGAGCAGTTCTTC.